These T cell receptor beta chains were read from a single sample in a study of early T cells in non-severe SARS-CoV-2 infection. TCRdb redid the calling of the 5' RACE reads with MiXCR, one entry per CDR3 protein. The sample gives approximately 56,000 distinct CDR3 sequences, more than 9% of which show up once; under 7.5% is in the top ten. Sequenced sample: whole blood. These receptors came from an adult who was a healthcare worker with PCR-confirmed SARS-CoV-2 infection or an uninfected control (not recorded which). Each CDR3 is given with its conserved first and last residue. A D gene is named only where the DNA matches it firmly. Size tells how often a clone was seen (once, few, many) or the class of an expanded clone, and some rows leave it out.

J | D | size | V | DNA | CDR3
TRBJ2-7 | NA | NA | TRBV4-3 | TGCGCCAGCAGCCATCGGGAAGGCAGTATACACGAGCAGTACTTC | CASSHREGSIHEQYF
TRBJ2-2 | TRBD1 | many | TRBV10-3 | TGTGCCATCAGGAGGACAGGGGACACCGGGGAGCTGTTTTTT | CAIRRTGDTGELFF
TRBJ2-1 | NA | few | TRBV7-8 | TGTGCCAGCAGCTTACGACACTTCTCCTACAATGAGCAGTTCTTC | CASSLRHFSYNEQFF
TRBJ2-1 | TRBD1 | NA | TRBV20-1 | TGCAGTGCTAGTAGGACAGGCAATGAGCAGTTCTTC | CSASRTGNEQFF
TRBJ2-1 | NA | NA | TRBV7-3 | TGTGCCAGCAGCCCTGGGAAGGGATGGGACAATGAGCAGTTCTTC | CASSPGKGWDNEQFF
TRBJ1-1 | TRBD1 | many | TRBV18 | TGTGCCAGCTCACCAGTCCCGGGACAGGGGTCGAACACTGAAGCTTTCTTT | CASSPVPGQGSNTEAFF
TRBJ1-1 | NA | many | TRBV19 | TGTGCCAGTAGTATCGACAGTGGTCTCTTGTTTAACACTGAAGCTTTCTTT | CASSIDSGLLFNTEAFF
TRBJ1-5 | TRBD1 | NA | TRBV12-3/TRBV12-4 | TGTGCCAGCACTCAAAGGGACAGCCCGAATCAGCCCCAGCATTTT | CASTQRDSPNQPQHF
TRBJ2-5 | TRBD1 | many | TRBV20-1 | TGCAGTGCTGTGAGGGGGACAGGGGGCGAGGAGACCCAGTACTTC | CSAVRGTGGEETQYF
TRBJ1-6 | NA | few | TRBV4-1 | TGCGCCAGCAGCCAAGATGGTACAATTACCTTCGATTCACCCCTCCACTTT | CASSQDGTITFDSPLHF
TRBJ1-3 | TRBD1 | few | TRBV5-1 | TGCGCCAGCAGTCCGGGACAGAGCTCTGGAAACACCATATATTTT | CASSPGQSSGNTIYF
TRBJ2-3 | NA | many | TRBV10-3 | TGTGCCATCCGGGCAGAGGGGACAGATACGCAGTATTTT | CAIRAEGTDTQYF
TRBJ1-1 | NA | few | TRBV5-1 | TGCGCCAGCAGCTTGTTGACGGGACATGAAGCTTTCTTT | CASSLLTGHEAFF
TRBJ1-3 | NA | NA | TRBV5-1 | TGCGCCAGCAGCTTGGCCCCGATCTCCGGAAACACCATATATTTT | CASSLAPISGNTIYF
TRBJ2-7 | TRBD2 | few | TRBV4-2 | TGTGCCAGCAGCCAGGGCCCCCCAGGGACTACGAGCTCCTACGAGCAGTACTTC | CASSQGPPGTTSSYEQYF
TRBJ2-3 | NA | few | TRBV27 | TGTGCCAGCAGTTCCAGGGGCCCTCTAGATACGCAGTATTTT | CASSSRGPLDTQYF
TRBJ2-7 | TRBD1 | NA | TRBV20-1 | TGCAGTGCACCGGACAGGGGAACTAGCTCCTACGAGCAGTACTTC | CSAPDRGTSSYEQYF
TRBJ2-3 | NA | NA | TRBV10-3 | TGTGCCATCAGTGAAAAGGAGGGAGATACGCAGTATTTT | CAISEKEGDTQYF
TRBJ2-4 | NA | NA | TRBV7-9 | TGTGCCAGCAGCCTCGATGTAGGGATGTTGGCCAAAAACATTCAGTACTTC | CASSLDVGMLAKNIQYF
TRBJ1-5 | NA | many | TRBV7-9 | TGTGCCAGCAGCTTATCCGGGGATCAGCCCCAGCATTTT | CASSLSGDQPQHF
TRBJ2-7 | NA | NA | TRBV4-1 | TGCGCCAGCAGCCAGGGGTTGAGCTCCTACGAGCAGTACTTC | CASSQGLSSYEQYF
TRBJ1-2 | NA | few | TRBV11-2 | TGTGCCAGCAGCTTAGATGACGGGGGCGCGACCTATAACTATGGCTACACCTTC | CASSLDDGGATYNYGYTF
TRBJ1-5 | NA | many | TRBV19 | TGTGCCAGTAGTATAGCACGAGACCCCCCTCAGCCCCAGCATTTT | CASSIARDPPQPQHF
TRBJ1-5 | NA | NA | TRBV10-3 | TGTGCCGCCGGGGGTAGGGGCGCCCAGACGCCCCAGCATTTT | CAAGGRGAQTPQHF
TRBJ2-1 | TRBD2 | NA | TRBV6-1 | TGTGCCAGCAGATTGGGACTAGCGGGAGGAGCGGGCAACAATGAGCAGTTCTTC | CASRLGLAGGAGNNEQFF
TRBJ2-5 | NA | many | TRBV14 | TGTGCCAGCAGCCAAGATGCAGGGATGAGAGAGACCCAGTACTTC | CASSQDAGMRETQYF
TRBJ1-6 | NA | NA | TRBV27 | TGTGCCAGCAGTGAATACGACTATAATTCACCCCTCCACTTT | CASSEYDYNSPLHF
TRBJ2-7 | TRBD1 | many | TRBV20-1 | TGCAGTGCTCCGATAACCGGGACAGGGGGCTACGAGCAGTACTTC | CSAPITGTGGYEQYF
TRBJ2-2 | NA | few | TRBV3-1 | TGTGCCAGCAGCCAAGGGACTCCGGCCGGGGAGCTGTTTTTT | CASSQGTPAGELFF
TRBJ2-2 | NA | few | TRBV7-3 | TGTGCCAGCAGCTTATTCCGAGGGAAAACGGACACCGGGGAGCTGTTTTTT | CASSLFRGKTDTGELFF
TRBJ1-2 | NA | many | TRBV7-9 | TGTGCCAGCAGACTTAACGGATATGGCTACACCTTC | CASRLNGYGYTF
TRBJ1-1 | NA | NA | TRBV9 | TGTGCCAGCAGCGTAATGACGAACACTGAAGCTTTCTTT | CASSVMTNTEAFF
TRBJ2-4 | TRBD2 | few | TRBV7-6 | TGTGCCAGCAGCTTAGGCCCCCTAGCGGGAGGAGGGTTCAAAAACATTCAGTACTTC | CASSLGPLAGGGFKNIQYF
TRBJ2-1 | NA | many | TRBV21-1 | TGTGCCAGCAGCAACCGGCAGGGAGTCGGGGGGGGAGGCTCCTACAATGAGCAGTTCTTC | CASSNRQGVGGGGSYNEQFF
TRBJ2-7 | TRBD2 | many | TRBV6-5 | TGTGCCAGCAGTTACTCGGGACTAGCGGGAGTAAAGGGATACGAGCAGTACTTC | CASSYSGLAGVKGYEQYF
TRBJ2-7 | NA | many | TRBV20-1 | TGCAGTGCTAGCAGGCTCTCCTACGAGCAGTACTTC | CSASRLSYEQYF
TRBJ2-5 | NA | NA | TRBV2 | TGTGCCAGCTCCCCCGTCTTGGGAGAGACCCAGTACTTC | CASSPVLGETQYF
TRBJ1-2 | TRBD1 | few | TRBV9 | TGTGCCAGCAGCGAGGGACAGGGCTATGGCTACACCTTC | CASSEGQGYGYTF
TRBJ2-3 | TRBD2 | NA | TRBV4-2 | TGTGCCAGCAGCCAAGTGGGGGGGACTAGCGGCACAGATACGCAGTATTTT | CASSQVGGTSGTDTQYF
TRBJ1-2 | NA | NA | TRBV12-3/TRBV12-4 | TGTGCCAGCAGTTTAGGACAGGTGGGCTATGGCTACACCTTC | CASSLGQVGYGYTF
TRBJ2-3 | TRBD1 | many | TRBV6-2/TRBV6-3 | TGTGCCAGCAGTTACTTCCGGGGACAGGGAAAGGATACGCAGTATTTT | CASSYFRGQGKDTQYF
TRBJ2-2 | NA | many | TRBV29-1 | TGCAGCGTCCGGGCCAATGAGGGGGAGCTGTTTTTT | CSVRANEGELFF
TRBJ2-5 | NA | many | TRBV12-3/TRBV12-4 | TGTGTTTTGGGGGAAAAGGTTAGCGCGCAAGAGACCCAGTACTTC | CVLGEKVSAQETQYF
TRBJ1-2 | TRBD1 | few | TRBV20-1 | TGCAGTGCTAATAGACAGGGCCGCCTTAACTATGGCTACACCTTC | CSANRQGRLNYGYTF
TRBJ2-7 | NA | medium-sized | TRBV6-6 | TGTGCCAGCATGTCACCGGGAGTCTCCTACGAGCAGTACTTC | CASMSPGVSYEQYF
TRBJ1-1 | NA | few | TRBV6-2/TRBV6-3 | TGTGCCAGCAGTACTAATCGTCAGGAACTGAACACTGAAGCTTTCTTT | CASSTNRQELNTEAFF
TRBJ1-6 | NA | many | TRBV13 | TGTGCCAGCAGCGCCAGGGGTTCCTATAATTCACCCCTCCACTTT | CASSARGSYNSPLHF
TRBJ1-2 | TRBD1 | NA | TRBV7-2 | TGTGCCAGCAGCGCGGGGACAGGGATTGGCTATGGCTACACCTTC | CASSAGTGIGYGYTF
TRBJ2-3 | TRBD1 | NA | TRBV12-5 | TGTGCTAGTGGTTTCCGAATGACAGGGGATACGCAGTATTTT | CASGFRMTGDTQYF
TRBJ2-2 | TRBD2 | NA | TRBV5-5 | TGTGCCAGCAGCTTGTTGCTAGCGGGAGGGACCGGGGAGCTGTTTTTT | CASSLLLAGGTGELFF
TRBJ2-7 | NA | few | TRBV18 | TGTGCCAGCTCCCCCCTCTCCTACGAGCAGTACTTC | CASSPLSYEQYF
TRBJ2-7 | NA | NA | TRBV11-2 | TGTGCCAGCAGCCCAACTAGCCCCGAGCAGTACTTC | CASSPTSPEQYF
TRBJ2-5 | NA | many | TRBV7-2 | TGTGCCAGCAGCCCCGGTAGCGGTCAGGAGACCCAGTACTTC | CASSPGSGQETQYF
TRBJ2-5 | NA | many | TRBV12-3/TRBV12-4 | TGTGCCAGCAGTACCACCCGGGACTTAGAGACCCAGTACTTC | CASSTTRDLETQYF
TRBJ1-1 | NA | many | TRBV29-1 | TGCAGCGTTCCAAAGACAGCGAACACTGAAGCTTTCTTT | CSVPKTANTEAFF
TRBJ2-7 | TRBD2 | many | TRBV14 | TGTGCCAGCAGCCAGGTCAGCGGGAGGGTTCGAGGCGAGCAGTACTTC | CASSQVSGRVRGEQYF